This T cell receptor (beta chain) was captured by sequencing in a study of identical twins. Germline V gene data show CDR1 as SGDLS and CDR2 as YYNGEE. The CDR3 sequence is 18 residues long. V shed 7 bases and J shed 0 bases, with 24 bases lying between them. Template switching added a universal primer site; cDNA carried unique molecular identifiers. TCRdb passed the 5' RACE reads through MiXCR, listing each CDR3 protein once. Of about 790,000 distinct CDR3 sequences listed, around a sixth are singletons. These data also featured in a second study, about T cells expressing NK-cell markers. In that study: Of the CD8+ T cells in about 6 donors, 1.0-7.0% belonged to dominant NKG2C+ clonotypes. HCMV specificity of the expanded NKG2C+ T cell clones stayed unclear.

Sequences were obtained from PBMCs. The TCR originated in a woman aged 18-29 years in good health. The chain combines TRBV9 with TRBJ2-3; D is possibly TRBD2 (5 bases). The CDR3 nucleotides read TGTGCCAGCGGGATTTCCAGGACTCCAACCTCTAGCACAGATACGCAGTATTTT. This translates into CASGISRTPTSSTDTQYF.